Each of the 21 T cell receptor beta chains below was sequenced from the same sample in a study of blood T cell repertoires in COVID-19. Produced via immunoSEQ multiplex PCR; TCRdb's table is partial and in-frame only. The sample includes approximately 220,000 clones, 82% of them seen just once. The sequenced sample consisted of peripheral blood. The receptors shown here come from a woman in her 70s with acute or convalescent COVID-19.

The chain uses TRBV10-3 and TRBJ2-1; TRBD1 aligns across 7 bases. This CDR3 contains 16 residues. Germline loops: CDR1 ENHRY, CDR2 SYGVKD. V lost 3 bases and J lost 6; bases outside the gene matches: 11. The CDR3 is CAISDTNRGMGNEQFF. As DNA, the CDR3 is TGTGCCATCAGTGATACAAACAGGGGTATGGGCAATGAGCAGTTCTTC.

The V gene is TRBV18, the J gene TRBJ2-5; 8 positions agree with TRBD1. The CDR3 extends over 17 amino acids. V was pared by 4 bases and J by 1 base, with 11 bases of the junction left unmatched. Germline V gene data show CDR1 as KGHSH and CDR2 as LQKENI. CDR3 protein: CASSLHLQGQGQETQYF. The CDR3 DNA sequence: TGTGCCAGCTCACTGCACCTTCAAGGACAGGGCCAAGAGACCCAGTACTTC.

The rearrangement joins TRBV28 to TRBJ2-3; D is uncertain. CDR1 is MDHEN, CDR2 SYDVKM, per germline. Trimming pared 6 bases from V and 3 bases from J, leaving 16 bases between. This CDR3 spans 15 amino acids. The CDR3 nucleotides are TGTGCCAGCAGAATCTCCCTCGTCGCGACAGATACGCAGTATTTT. Amino acid sequence: CASRISLVATDTQYF.

This chain links TRBV19 with TRBJ1-1; TRBD1 aligns across 7 bases. With 6 bases clipped from V and 4 bases from J, the junction kept 5 bases outside the gene matches. Germline V CDR1 and CDR2: LNHDA, SQIVND (reference sequence). The CDR3 loop spans 13 amino acids. The CDR3 loop reads CASRLNRGTEAFF. CDR3 coding DNA: TGTGCCAGTAGGCTCAACAGGGGCACTGAAGCTTTCTTT.

The chain employs TRBV4-1 and TRBJ2-7; the match to TRBD1 covers 8 bases. J was trimmed by 2 bases and V by 4 bases; bases with no gene match: 10. Germline CDR1 is MGHRA and CDR2 is YSYEKL. The CDR3 covers 16 residues. As DNA, the CDR3 is TGCGCCAGCAGCCTCCGGACAGGGCGAGAGGCCTACGAGCAGTACTTC. This gives the protein CASSLRTGREAYEQYF.

This chain joins TRBV29-1 and TRBJ1-1; TRBD1 is a possible D gene (5 bases). The length of the CDR3 is 13 residues. V lost 7 bases and J 6 bases, leaving 18 bases between the germline ends. Germline lookup yields CDR1 SQVTM and CDR2 ANQGSEA. CDR3 sequence (DNA): TGCAGCGCTTTCAGGGCTATAAGCGCTGAAGCTTTCTTT. Its protein product is CSAFRAISAEAFF.

V usage is TRBV9 and J usage is TRBJ1-2, with 8 bases matching TRBD1. This CDR3 is built from 14 residues. Unmatched junction bases numbered 3, after V lost 0 bases and J lost 5 bases. Germline V lookup: CDR1 SGDLS, CDR2 YYNGEE. CDR3 protein: CASSVDRQGYGYTF. CDR3 nucleotide sequence: TGTGCCAGCAGCGTAGACCGACAGGGGTATGGCTACACCTTC.

The chain carries TRBV28 and TRBJ1-2, with a weak D call TRBD1 (6 bases). The length of the CDR3 is 15 residues. CDR1 and CDR2 (germline): MDHEN, SYDVKM. V was cut by 6 bases and J by 4 bases, with 18 bases left in between. The CDR3 nucleotides read TGTGCCAGCAGACCCGAACTTACAGGGCCCTATGGCTACACCTTC. Its translation: CASRPELTGPYGYTF.

The rearrangement links TRBV19 to TRBJ1-6, with 9 bases fitting TRBD1. Per germline, CDR1 LNHDA and CDR2 SQIVND (reference sequence). The CDR3 runs to 15 residues. V lost 5 bases to trimming and J lost 5 bases; unmatched junction nucleotides: 4. CDR3 sequence reads: CASSSQGADNSPLHF. CDR3 coding DNA: TGTGCCAGTAGTTCACAGGGGGCCGATAATTCACCCCTCCACTTT.

The chain links TRBV10-3 to TRBJ1-2, with a possible D match to TRBD1 (6 bases). This CDR3 region has 14 residues. With 7 bases removed from V and 3 bases from J, the gap between germline ends came to 15 bases. In germline, CDR1 is ENHRY, CDR2 SYGVKD. CDR3 DNA: TGTGCCATCACCTCCCGGACAGATTACTATGGCTACACCTTC. It encodes CAITSRTDYYGYTF.

Only one count was recorded for this clone. This chain joins TRBV5-1 and TRBJ2-3; 13 bases align to TRBD2. Germline-derived CDR1 and CDR2 are SGHRS and YFSETQ. V shed 2 bases, J shed 3 bases, and the junction held 0 bases outside the gene matches. The CDR3 has 15 amino acids. This chain's CDR3 is CASSLLAGGTDTQYF. CDR3 bases: TGCGCCAGCAGCTTACTAGCGGGGGGGACAGATACGCAGTATTTT.

The V call is TRBV6-5, the J call TRBJ1-4, with no clear D. The CDR3 loop spans 13 amino acids. Trimming took 4 bases from V and 9 from J, leaving 12 bases between them. The germline V gene encodes CDR1 MNHEY and CDR2 SVGAGI. Here the CDR3 reads CASSLKRGKKLFF. CDR3 nucleotide sequence: TGTGCCAGCAGTTTAAAAAGAGGGAAAAAACTGTTTTTT.

CDR3 coding DNA: TGTGCCATCAGTCTAAGCCTCCGGACTAGCCCTTCCTACGAGCAGTACTTC. Translating gives CAISLSLRTSPSYEQYF. The V and J genes are TRBV10-3 and TRBJ2-7; 8 bases line up with TRBD2. Germline-derived CDR1 and CDR2 are ENHRY and SYGVKD. Trimming took 5 bases from V and 1 from J; bases not matched to a gene: 13. The length of the CDR3 is 17 residues.

This chain connects TRBV5-5 to TRBJ1-2; the match to TRBD1 covers 7 bases. CDR1 is SGHKS and CDR2 is YYEKEE in the germline V gene (reference sequence). Trimming took 3 bases from V and 2 from J; bases not matched to a gene: 4. The CDR3 is 14 residues long. This chain's CDR3 is CASSWDRYNYGYTF. CDR3 in DNA: TGTGCCAGCAGCTGGGACAGATACAACTATGGCTACACCTTC.

This clone appeared a single time. This chain uses TRBV7-9 with TRBJ1-2; the D is unclear. CDR1 is SEHNR and CDR2 is FQNEAQ in the germline V gene (reference sequence). The CDR3 runs to 14 residues. The ends were cut back, 6 bases at V and 2 bases at J, with 13 bases in the middle. DNA of the CDR3: TGTGCCAGCAGTCCGGCAGGTCCAAACTATGGCTACACCTTC. This codes for CASSPAGPNYGYTF.

The J gene is TRBJ1-5, the V gene TRBV4-3; D gene ambiguous. The CDR3 is made up of 14 amino acids. Germline V gene data show CDR1 as LGHNA and CDR2 as YSLEER. Trimming shortened V by 1 base and J by 5 bases, and 9 bases separated the two germline ends. This CDR3 reads CASSQGSSYQPQHF. For the CDR3, the DNA is TGCGCCAGCAGCCAAGGCTCGAGTTATCAGCCCCAGCATTTT.

CDR3 nucleotide sequence: TGTGCCAGCAGCCAGGGCCCAAAAGAGACCCAGTACTTC. The encoded protein is CASSQGPKETQYF. V is TRBV9 and J is TRBJ2-5, with D perhaps matching TRBD1 (5 bases). This CDR3 spans 13 amino acids. In germline, CDR1 is SGDLS, CDR2 YYNGEE. Trimming took 4 bases from V and 3 from J, leaving 10 bases between them.

This clone was recorded only once. The V call is TRBV5-1, the J call TRBJ1-2, with D maybe TRBD1 (6 bases). Trimming pared 1 base from V and 4 bases from J, leaving 20 bases between. Germline lookup yields CDR1 SGHRS and CDR2 YFSETQ. The CDR3 totals 17 residues. CDR3 DNA sequence: TGCGCCAGCAGCTTGCTGCGAGCGTTACAGGGTTCCTATGGCTACACCTTC. Residues: CASSLLRALQGSYGYTF.

The V and J genes are TRBV28 and TRBJ2-5; no reliable D call. Trimming took off 6 bases at V and 2 bases at J, with 16 bases between the two ends. The CDR3 spans 15 residues. The germline CDR1 and CDR2 sequences are MDHEN and SYDVKM. The CDR3 DNA follows: TGTGCCAGCAGCAACCTGGAGACCCCGCAAGAGACCCAGTACTTC. Its protein is CASSNLETPQETQYF.

This rearrangement joins TRBV7-2 to TRBJ1-2, with no clear D. This CDR3 spans 12 amino acids. Germline CDR1 is SGHTA and CDR2 is FQGNSA. Trimming cost V 1 base and J 5 bases, with 5 bases left between them. In DNA, the CDR3 is TGTGCCAGCAGCTTAGGGGAGTATGGCTACACCTTC. Its protein product is CASSLGEYGYTF.

The CDR3 DNA sequence: TGTGCCAGCAGTCTCCAGACAGGGAAGGTGGATGGCTACACCTTC. It specifies CASSLQTGKVDGYTF. The V gene is TRBV27, the J gene TRBJ1-2; 7 nucleotides match TRBD1. CDR1 MNHEY and CDR2 SMNVEV come from the germline V gene (reference sequence). The CDR3 covers 15 residues. V was clipped by 5 bases and J by 6 bases; unmatched bases: 12.